Below, 11 T cell receptor beta chains from the same sample are listed, as sequenced in a study of T cells after yellow fever vaccination. TCRdb recomputed calls from the 5' RACE reads with MiXCR, one row per CDR3 protein. The table shows a few hundred thousand distinct CDR3 sequences, with around 7% occurring only once. Specimen: PBMCs, collected about 41 days after the first yellow fever vaccination. Every receptor here comes from a man aged 18-30 years who received the YFV17D yellow fever vaccine.

This chain uses TRBV4-1 with TRBJ1-2; possibly TRBD1 for D (6 bases). With 1 base removed from V and 7 bases from J, the gap between germline ends came to 13 bases. CDR1 and CDR2 from the germline V gene are MGHRA and YSYEKL. CDR3 length: 14 residues. The CDR3 reads CASSQAIPDSGYTF. The CDR3 DNA is TGCGCCAGCAGCCAAGCCATACCGGACAGTGGCTACACCTTC.

This clonotype was detected only a few times. The gene calls are TRBV27 and TRBJ1-4; D is ambiguous. Trimming stripped 4 bases from V and 3 bases from J, with 12 bases between. The V gene's germline CDR1 is MNHEY and CDR2 SMNVEV (reference sequence). The CDR3 sequence is 15 residues long. The CDR3 is CASSSLSTSNEKLFF. The CDR3 region has the DNA TGTGCCAGCAGTTCGCTCAGTACATCTAATGAAAAACTGTTTTTT.

This clonotype was counted a few times. The chain joins TRBV20-1 to TRBJ2-3, with D perhaps matching TRBD1 (5 bases). Germline V CDR1 and CDR2: DFQATT, SNEGSKA (reference sequence). This CDR3 contains 12 residues. Between the trimmed V and J ends, which lost 6 bases and 1 base, there was a span of 8 bases. The CDR3 DNA reads TGCAGTGCCCCACAGGGCACAGATACGCAGTATTTT. Protein: CSAPQGTDTQYF.

This clonotype was picked up a small number of times. This chain uses TRBV7-9 with TRBJ2-1; D call uncertain. The CDR3 has 14 amino acids. Trimming cost V 5 bases and J 7 bases, with 15 bases left between them. Germline V gene lookup returns CDR1 SEHNR and CDR2 FQNEAQ (reference sequence). The CDR3 is CASSPRGRYNEQFF. The CDR3 DNA sequence: TGTGCCAGCAGCCCCCGTGGAAGGTATAATGAGCAGTTCTTC.

This clonotype showed up just a few times. The rearrangement joins TRBV19 to TRBJ1-6; 8 positions match TRBD1. This CDR3 has 20 amino acids. J gave up 6 bases and V 4 bases, and 20 bases lay outside the gene matches. Germline CDR1 and CDR2: LNHDA and SQIVND (reference sequence). CDR3 loop: CASSRRLTRGRGGLNSPLHF. The DNA for the CDR3 is TGTGCCAGTAGTAGGCGACTGACCAGGGGGCGCGGGGGACTTAATTCACCCCTCCACTTT.

The J gene is TRBJ2-6, the V gene TRBV7-6, with D tentatively TRBD1 (5 bases). Trimming stripped 5 bases from V and 4 bases from J, with 15 bases between. The CDR3 covers 16 residues. Per germline, CDR1 SGHVS and CDR2 FNYEAQ. Written as DNA, the CDR3 is TGTGCCAGCAGCAAAAGGACAAGGTTCGGGGCCAACGTCCTGACTTTC. This sequence encodes CASSKRTRFGANVLTF.

The sample holds one count of this clonotype. The chain links TRBV4-2 to TRBJ2-7; the D is unclear. This CDR3 region has 15 residues. Per the germline V gene, CDR1 is LGHNA and CDR2 is YNFKEQ. Trimming stripped 1 base from V and 0 bases from J, with 10 bases between. CDR3 bases: TGTGCCAGCAGCCAAGCATTTACCAGCTCCTACGAGCAGTACTTC. Translating it yields CASSQAFTSSYEQYF.

Only a few counts were recorded for this clonotype. The chain has TRBV6-5 and TRBJ1-5; TRBD1 is a possible D gene (6 bases). There are 16 residues in the CDR3. Germline values: CDR1 MNHEY, CDR2 SVGAGI. V dropped 5 bases and J dropped 7 bases, with 21 bases sitting between them. CDR3 sequence reads: CASSPGMGAKRQPQHF. CDR3 sequence (DNA): TGTGCCAGCAGTCCGGGGATGGGGGCCAAGAGGCAGCCCCAGCATTTT.

This clonotype was observed a handful of times. V gene TRBV18 combines with J gene TRBJ2-2; 9 nucleotides line up with TRBD1. J gave up 4 bases and V 2 bases, and 5 bases lay outside the gene matches. The CDR3 is 16 residues long. Germline V gene sequence: CDR1 KGHSH, CDR2 LQKENI. Here the CDR3 reads CASSPNRGLFTGELFF. DNA for the CDR3: TGTGCCAGCTCACCAAACAGGGGGCTCTTCACCGGGGAGCTGTTTTTT.

This clonotype occurred many times. This rearrangement joins TRBV7-6 to TRBJ2-7; 7 positions match TRBD1. V lost 4 bases, J lost 8 bases, and 14 bases stayed unmatched. Germline values: CDR1 SGHVS, CDR2 FNYEAQ. This CDR3 is 15 amino acids long. Here the CDR3 DNA reads TGTGCCAGCAGCTCGCCCACAGGGGACCCTACGAAGCAGTACTTC. Its translation: CASSSPTGDPTKQYF.

Only a few counts were recorded for this clonotype. This rearrangement joins TRBV11-2 to TRBJ2-1; 8 bases agree with TRBD2. The germline V gene encodes CDR1 SGHAT and CDR2 FQNNGV. CDR3 length: 17 residues. V trimming: 3 bases; J trimming: 8 bases; junction bases outside the gene matches: 15. CDR3 residues: CASSFGPGLVGFYEQFF. CDR3 DNA sequence: TGTGCCAGCAGCTTTGGCCCGGGACTAGTGGGTTTCTATGAGCAGTTCTTC.